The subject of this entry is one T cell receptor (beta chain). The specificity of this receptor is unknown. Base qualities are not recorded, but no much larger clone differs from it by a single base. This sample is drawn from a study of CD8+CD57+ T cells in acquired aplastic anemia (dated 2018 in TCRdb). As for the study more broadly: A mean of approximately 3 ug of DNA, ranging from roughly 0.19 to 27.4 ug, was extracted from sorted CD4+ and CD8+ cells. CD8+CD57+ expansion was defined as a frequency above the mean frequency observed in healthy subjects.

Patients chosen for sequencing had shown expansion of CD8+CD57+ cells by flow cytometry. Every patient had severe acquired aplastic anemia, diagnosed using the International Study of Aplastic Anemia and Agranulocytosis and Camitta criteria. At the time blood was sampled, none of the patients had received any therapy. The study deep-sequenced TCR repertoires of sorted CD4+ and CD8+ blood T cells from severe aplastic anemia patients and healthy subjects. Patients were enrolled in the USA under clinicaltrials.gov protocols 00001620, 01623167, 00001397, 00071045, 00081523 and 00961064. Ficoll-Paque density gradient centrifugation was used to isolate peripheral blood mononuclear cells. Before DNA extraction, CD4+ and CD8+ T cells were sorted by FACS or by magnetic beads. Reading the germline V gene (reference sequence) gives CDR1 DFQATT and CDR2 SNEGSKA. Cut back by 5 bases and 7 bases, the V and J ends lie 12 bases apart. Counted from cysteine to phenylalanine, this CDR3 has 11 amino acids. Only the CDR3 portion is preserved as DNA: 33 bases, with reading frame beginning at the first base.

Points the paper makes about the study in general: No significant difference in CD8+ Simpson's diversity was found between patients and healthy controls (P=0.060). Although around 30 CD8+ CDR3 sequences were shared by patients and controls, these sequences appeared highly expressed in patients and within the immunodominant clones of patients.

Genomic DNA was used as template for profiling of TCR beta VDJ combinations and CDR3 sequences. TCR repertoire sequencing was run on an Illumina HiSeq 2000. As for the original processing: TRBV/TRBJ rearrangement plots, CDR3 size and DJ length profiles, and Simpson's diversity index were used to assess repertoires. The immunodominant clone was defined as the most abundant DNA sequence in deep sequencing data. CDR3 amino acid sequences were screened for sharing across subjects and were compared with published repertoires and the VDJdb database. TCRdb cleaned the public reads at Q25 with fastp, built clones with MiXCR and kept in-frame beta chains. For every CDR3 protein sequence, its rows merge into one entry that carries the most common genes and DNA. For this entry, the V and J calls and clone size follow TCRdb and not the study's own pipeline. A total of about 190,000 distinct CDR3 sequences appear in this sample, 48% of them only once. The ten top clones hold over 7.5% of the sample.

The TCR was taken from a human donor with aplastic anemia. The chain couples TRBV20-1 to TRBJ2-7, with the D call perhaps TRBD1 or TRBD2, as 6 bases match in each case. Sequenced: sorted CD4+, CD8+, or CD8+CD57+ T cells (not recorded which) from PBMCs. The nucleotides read TGCAGTGCTGGGGGGCCCTGGGAGCAGTACTTC. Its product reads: CSAGGPWEQYF.